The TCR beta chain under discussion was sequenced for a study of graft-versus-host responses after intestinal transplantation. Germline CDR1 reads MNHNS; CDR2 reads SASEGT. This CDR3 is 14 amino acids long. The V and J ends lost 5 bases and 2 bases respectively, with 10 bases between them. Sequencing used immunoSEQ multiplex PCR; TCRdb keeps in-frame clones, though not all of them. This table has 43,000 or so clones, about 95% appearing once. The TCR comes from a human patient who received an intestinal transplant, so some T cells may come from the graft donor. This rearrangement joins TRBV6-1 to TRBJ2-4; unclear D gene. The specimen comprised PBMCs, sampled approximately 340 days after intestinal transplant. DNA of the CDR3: TGTGCCAGCAGTCCCCAGGCAACCAAAAACATTCAGTACTTC. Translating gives CASSPQATKNIQYF.